This T cell receptor (beta chain) came from a study of blood T cells in healthy people across ages. Study findings and constraints: Long-lived donors had more naive CD4+ cells and higher diversity than aged donors. Observed TCR beta diversity showed a strong correlation with the percentage of naive T cells as measured by flow cytometry. The fall in TCR beta diversity per million T cells was roughly linear with age.

Through a sample-barcoded 5' primer and a J-beta primer mix, a second PCR was run for 7 to 11 cycles. Using its own MiXCR run on the 5' RACE reads, TCRdb lists one record per CDR3 protein. The sample lists 750,000 or so distinct CDR3 sequences; more than 20% were seen once. Regarding this clonotype: Its specificity is not known.

The germline V gene encodes CDR1 MDHEN and CDR2 SYDVKM. The CDR3 contains 14 residues. V gave up 3 bases and J gave up 7 bases; unmatched junction bases: 4. These same data were also listed under a study on T cells of mothers and their children.

J is TRBJ1-4 and V is TRBV28; 8 bases are shared with TRBD1. The TCR was taken from a boy between 5 and 17 years old in good health. Sequenced input: blood. CDR3 sequence: CASSLGRGLEKLFF. The CDR3 DNA reads TGTGCCAGCAGTTTGGGCAGGGGGCTTGAAAAACTGTTTTTT.